Sequencing of this T cell receptor beta chain was carried out in a study of blood T cells in healthy people across ages. V was clipped by 4 bases and J by 1 base; unmatched bases: 8. The CDR3 has 16 amino acids. Per the germline V gene, CDR1 is SGHRS and CDR2 is YFSETQ. Worth noting for this clonotype: Antigen unknown.

It was with a sample-barcoded 5' primer and a J-beta primer mix that a second PCR of about 7 to 12 cycles was run. Each TCR beta cDNA got a 12-nucleotide random molecular identifier. TCRdb itself ran the 5' RACE reads through MiXCR, one entry per CDR3 protein. The sample shows approximately 810,000 distinct CDR3 sequences, 36% of them seen only once. Study-level points and caveats: The study found more naive CD4+ cells and higher diversity in long-lived than aged donors. Estimates of diversity drawn from one million T cells were considered underestimates.

Total RNA was isolated from each sample in quantities of at least 6 micrograms. The chain carries TRBV5-1 and TRBJ2-5; TRBD1 agrees at 9 bases. Sequencing was done on a sample of blood. This receptor was taken from a man aged 18 to 29 in good health. CDR3 DNA sequence: TGCGCCAGCAGCGGAACAGGGGGCGCGGTCCAAGAGACCCAGTACTTC. It encodes CASSGTGGAVQETQYF.